Shown below are 24 T cell receptor beta chains from a single sample sequenced in a study of blood T cell repertoires in COVID-19. TCRdb's copy holds only in-frame clones and misses some; the assay was immunoSEQ multiplex PCR. The data hold about 50,000 clones, with around 84% observed a single time. Source material: peripheral blood. The receptor set was obtained from a woman older than 75 with COVID-19, enrolled during active disease.

This clone was recorded once. The rearrangement links TRBV7-9 to TRBJ2-2; TRBD2 agrees at 12 bases. Germline-derived CDR1 and CDR2 are SEHNR and FQNEAQ (reference sequence). This CDR3 contains 17 residues. After removal of 5 bases from V and 4 bases from J, the junction contained 8 bases not matched to a gene. Here the CDR3 DNA reads TGTGCCAGCAGCCCACGGACTAGCGGGATTGGCACCGGGGAGCTGTTTTTT. The encoded protein is CASSPRTSGIGTGELFF.

The V and J genes are TRBV5-1 and TRBJ1-1, with 7 bases lining up with TRBD1. This CDR3 is 16 amino acids long. Germline CDR1 is SGHRS and CDR2 is YFSETQ. The V and J ends lost 0 bases and 7 bases, in that order; junction bases with no gene match: 12. The CDR3: CASSLDSRDSGYEAFF. In DNA form, the CDR3 reads TGCGCCAGCAGCTTGGACTCAAGGGACAGCGGCTATGAAGCTTTCTTT.

The chain has TRBV5-1 and TRBJ1-3, with D hard to call. Trimming stripped 0 bases from V and 0 bases from J, with 10 bases between. The CDR3 has 16 amino acids. Germline V gives CDR1 SGHRS, CDR2 YFSETQ. CDR3 in DNA: TGCGCCAGCAGCTTGGGGTCCAGGCGCTCTGGAAACACCATATATTTT. It encodes CASSLGSRRSGNTIYF.

This chain links TRBV7-9 with TRBJ1-5; 8 nucleotides align to TRBD1. In germline, CDR1 is SEHNR, CDR2 FQNEAQ (reference sequence). Trimming removed 1 base from V and 7 bases from J; junction bases left unmatched: 18. There are 19 residues in the CDR3. CDR3 amino acids: CASSLDQGRQDRVGQPQHF. CDR3 coding DNA: TGTGCCAGCAGCTTAGACCAGGGAAGGCAGGACAGGGTCGGACAGCCCCAGCATTTT.

The chain couples TRBV7-8 to TRBJ2-7, with 7 positions matching TRBD2. CDR1 and CDR2 from the germline V gene are SGHVS and FQNEAQ. The CDR3 has 16 residues. Trimming at V came to 2 bases and at J to 6 bases, leaving 13 bases not matched to a gene. CDR3 DNA: TGTGCCAGCAGCTTATTCGGGGGGAGGGGATCTCTCGAGCAGTACTTC. This gives the protein CASSLFGGRGSLEQYF.

The J gene is TRBJ1-4, the V gene TRBV11-2; 8 bases line up with TRBD1. In germline, CDR1 is SGHAT, CDR2 FQNNGV. The CDR3 runs 15 residues. The J segment lost 8 bases and the V segment lost 8 bases, leaving 13 bases of the junction unmatched. CDR3 nucleotides: TGTGCCAGCGGACAGGGAAGGACTATGGAGGAAAAACTGTTTTTT. Its protein product is CASGQGRTMEEKLFF.

The chain employs TRBV5-1 and TRBJ2-3, with TRBD2 identical over 12 bases. From germline, CDR1 is SGHRS and CDR2 YFSETQ. Losses at the gene ends were 2 bases for V and 1 base for J; bases not matched to a gene: 17. The length of the CDR3 is 21 residues. The CDR3 DNA is TGCGCCAGCAGCTTTAAGGTGGGGGCGACTAGCGGGAGCATGGGCACAGATACGCAGTATTTT. Amino acids: CASSFKVGATSGSMGTDTQYF.

This rearrangement joins TRBV5-8 to TRBJ1-2, with TRBD1 as a possible D gene (6 bases). CDR3 length: 14 residues. Trimming stripped 3 bases from V and 6 bases from J, with 15 bases between. Germline values: CDR1 SGHTS, CDR2 YDEGEE. CDR3 region: CASSYHLGADGYTF. CDR3 coding DNA: TGTGCCAGCAGCTATCATCTGGGGGCTGATGGCTACACCTTC.

In this sample, this clone turned up a few times. CDR3 sequence reads: CASSLGAGLYNEQFF. The CDR3 DNA follows: TGTGCCAGCAGCTTAGGGGCGGGTCTCTACAATGAGCAGTTCTTC. This chain links TRBV11-2 with TRBJ2-1; weak D call: TRBD2 (5 bases). This CDR3 comprises 15 residues. The germline CDR1 and CDR2 sequences are SGHAT and FQNNGV. Trimming left V 1 base short and J 3 bases short, with 10 bases between.

The chain uses TRBV6-5 and TRBJ1-5; D might be TRBD1 (6 bases). The CDR3 is 15 residues long. Germline V gene data show CDR1 as MNHEY and CDR2 as SVGAGI. The V end was cut by 4 bases, the J end by 0 bases, with 10 bases between. CDR3 protein: CASSSTGISNQPQHF. CDR3 bases: TGTGCCAGCAGTTCAACAGGGATTAGCAATCAGCCCCAGCATTTT.

J is TRBJ1-2 and V is TRBV27; TRBD1 is a possible D gene (6 bases). The CDR3 has 15 amino acids. The ends were cut back, 5 bases at V and 1 base at J, with 14 bases in the middle. The germline V gene encodes CDR1 MNHEY and CDR2 SMNVEV (reference sequence). In DNA, the CDR3 is TGTGCCAGCAGTCCATGGGACAAGTATAACTATGGCTACACCTTC. It encodes CASSPWDKYNYGYTF.

The chain employs TRBV9 and TRBJ1-1; the match to TRBD1 covers 12 bases. CDR3 length equals 19 residues. Unmatched junction bases numbered 10, after V lost 0 bases and J lost 1 base. The germline CDR1 and CDR2 sequences are SGDLS and YYNGEE. The CDR3 bases are TGTGCCAGCAGCGTAGTAGTCGGGACAGGGGGCGTAGGGAACACTGAAGCTTTCTTT. This codes for CASSVVVGTGGVGNTEAFF.

With regard to this clone: At one boundary the junction diverges from the germline segment, which might be a read error. The genes are TRBV11-2 and TRBJ2-7, with D possibly being TRBD2 (5 bases). This CDR3 has 15 amino acids. The germline V gene has CDR1 SGHAT and CDR2 FQNNGV. Here the CDR3 DNA reads TGTGCCAGCAGCCTAGAGATAACGAGGGCCTACGAGCAGTACTTC. Protein: CASSLEITRAYEQYF.

A single count supports this clone. This rearrangement joins TRBV27 to TRBJ1-1; D is unresolved. There are 13 residues in the CDR3. V lost 3 bases to trimming and J lost 4 bases, with 9 bases between them. In germline, CDR1 is MNHEY, CDR2 SMNVEV (reference sequence). The CDR3, as DNA: TGTGCCAGCAGTTTCAGTCCGGGCACTGAAGCTTTCTTT. This sequence encodes CASSFSPGTEAFF.

The chain couples TRBV7-8 to TRBJ1-3; weak D call: TRBD1 (6 bases). CDR1 and CDR2 from the germline V gene are SGHVS and FQNEAQ. Trimming pared 3 bases from V and 4 bases from J, leaving 16 bases between. This CDR3 is 16 amino acids long. The CDR3 DNA is TGTGCCAGCAGCTTTACTCGGGACATTGCAGGAAACACCATATATTTT. It is translated as CASSFTRDIAGNTIYF.

The rearrangement joins TRBV19 to TRBJ2-4; 8 nucleotides line up with TRBD1. The CDR3 is 14 amino acids. V was clipped by 5 bases and J by 8 bases; unmatched bases: 8. Germline-derived CDR1 and CDR2 are LNHDA and SQIVND (reference sequence). The CDR3, as DNA: TGTGCCAGTAGTTTAGGACAGGGTTGGCACATTCAGTACTTC. It encodes CASSLGQGWHIQYF.

The V and J genes are TRBV5-1 and TRBJ2-1, with D unresolved. Deletions cut 4 bases from V and 1 base from J, with 9 bases between. The CDR3 has 14 residues. Germline CDR1 is SGHRS and CDR2 is YFSETQ. CDR3 protein: CASSLSQSYNEQFF. The CDR3 DNA follows: TGCGCCAGCAGCCTCTCCCAGTCCTACAATGAGCAGTTCTTC.

The chain joins TRBV7-3 to TRBJ1-1; perhaps TRBD1 as D (5 bases). This CDR3 is 14 amino acids long. Germline lookup yields CDR1 SGHTA and CDR2 FQGTGA. Deletions cut 2 bases from V and 4 bases from J, with 11 bases between. The CDR3 region is CASSLQGRVTEAFF. The CDR3 bases are TGTGCCAGCAGCTTACAGGGTAGAGTCACTGAAGCTTTCTTT.

CDR3: CASSPDRASEAFF. The CDR3 region has the DNA TGTGCCAGCTCACCAGACAGGGCCTCTGAAGCTTTCTTT. The rearrangement links TRBV18 to TRBJ1-1; 7 bases agree with TRBD1. The CDR3 length is 13 residues. The germline CDR1 and CDR2 sequences are KGHSH and LQKENI. V dropped 2 bases and J dropped 6; count of bases not matched to a gene: 3.

The V and J genes are TRBV7-9 and TRBJ1-1; no clear D. This CDR3 is built from 14 residues. The germline V gene encodes CDR1 SEHNR and CDR2 FQNEAQ (reference sequence). V was cut by 2 bases and J by 0 bases, with 7 bases left in between. CDR3 residues: CASSLQNMNTEAFF. The CDR3 DNA reads TGTGCCAGCAGCTTACAGAATATGAACACTGAAGCTTTCTTT. Based on the CDR3 plus reference TRBV7-9 and TRBJ1-1, the full variable domain is DTGVSQNPRHKITKRGQNVTFRCDPISEHNRLYWYRQTLGQGPEFLTYFQNEAQLEKSRLLSDRFSAERPKGSFSTLEIQRTEQGDSAMYLCASSLQNMNTEAFFGQGTRLTVV.

The rearrangement joins TRBV15 to TRBJ2-7; 8 nucleotides agree with TRBD1. Germline V lookup: CDR1 LNHNV, CDR2 YYDKDF (reference sequence). The CDR3 totals 15 residues. Losses at the gene ends were 3 bases for V and 2 bases for J; bases not matched to a gene: 6. CDR3 in amino acids: CATSRGQEVPYEQYF. CDR3 nucleotide sequence: TGTGCCACCAGCAGGGGACAGGAGGTACCCTACGAGCAGTACTTC.

The chain is built from TRBV10-3 and TRBJ2-7; the D is unclear. This CDR3 has 11 residues. V shed 4 bases and J shed 5 bases, with 6 bases lying between them. The germline CDR1 and CDR2 sequences are ENHRY and SYGVKD. CDR3 bases: TGTGCCATCAGTGGCCGGGACGAGCAGTACTTC. It codes for CAISGRDEQYF.

In nucleotides, the CDR3 is TGCGCCAGCAGCTTGTTATCCTCGGGGCAGGGAGGGACTGAAGCTTTCTTT. This sequence encodes CASSLLSSGQGGTEAFF. The gene calls are TRBV5-1 and TRBJ1-1; the D gene is possibly TRBD1 (5 bases). The CDR3 spans 17 residues. The germline CDR1 and CDR2 sequences are SGHRS and YFSETQ. Trimming left V 1 base short and J 5 bases short, with 21 bases between. The variable domain in full, with the rest retrieved from reference TRBV5-1 and TRBJ1-1, is KAGVTQTPRYLIKTRGQQVTLSCSPISGHRSVSWYQQTPGQGLQFLFEYFSETQRNKGNFPGRFSGRQFSNSRSEMNVSTLELGDSALYLCASSLLSSGQGGTEAFFGQGTRLTVV.

The chain combines TRBV5-1 with TRBJ1-4; D unresolved. The CDR3 is 15 amino acids. Trimming pared 0 bases from V and 8 bases from J, leaving 14 bases between. Germline V gene lookup returns CDR1 SGHRS and CDR2 YFSETQ. The CDR3 DNA reads TGCGCCAGCAGCTTGGCCCCCCACCTGGGCGAAAAACTGTTTTTT. This encodes CASSLAPHLGEKLFF. Together with reference TRBV5-1 and TRBJ1-4, the CDR3 gives the full variable domain: KAGVTQTPRYLIKTRGQQVTLSCSPISGHRSVSWYQQTPGQGLQFLFEYFSETQRNKGNFPGRFSGRQFSNSRSEMNVSTLELGDSALYLCASSLAPHLGEKLFFGSGTQLSVL.